The sequence of this T cell receptor (beta chain) was determined in a study of blood T cell repertoires in COVID-19. Study-wide context: The United States, Italy and Spain provided the acute and convalescent COVID-19 samples. The analysed material was cDNA or gDNA that came from T cells, B-cell-depleted T cells, or PBMCs.

The CDR3 contains 12 residues. CDR1 is GTSNPN and CDR2 is SVGIG in the germline V gene (reference sequence). V lost 0 bases and J lost 6, with 8 bases in between. Authors' processing steps: Amplification with reference gene primers provided the estimates of nucleated cell counts. This table comes from immunoSEQ multiplex PCR, and its TCRdb copy is limited to in-frame clones, with some not included. The V and J calls and clone size were taken over from that table, and D and trimming were inferred from the DNA. The sample contains under 300,000 clones, approximately 85% of which appear only once. The genes are TRBV30 and TRBJ2-5; a weak D match, TRBD2 (5 bases). The source material was peripheral blood. The receptor comes from a man in his fifties with acute or convalescent COVID-19. DNA for the CDR3: TGTGCCTGGAGTGTACTAGTTAAGACCCAGTACTTC. Its protein is CAWSVLVKTQYF.